The subject of this entry is one TCR beta chain. What antigen it recognizes has not been identified. It has no much larger one-base neighbor in the sample; base qualities were not kept. Whole blood was collected in K2EDTA tubes by collaborating institutions according to the institutions' own protocols. For TCRbeta analysis, collaborators shipped samples as frozen whole blood, isolated PBMCs, or DNA extracted from either of those sample types. The data stem from a study of blood T cell repertoires in COVID-19 (dated by TCRdb to the early 2020s). Regarding the study in general: The collaborator samples originated in the United States, Italy and Spain and spanned the acute and convalescent phases of COVID-19. The prospective study material was composed of cDNA or gDNA derived from T cells, B-cell-depleted T cells, or PBMCs. The dataset comprised deeply sampled blood TCRbeta repertoires from subjects exposed to, actively infected with, or recovered from COVID-19. The repertoires were made available in a free public database intended to serve as a resource for research on the immune response to SARS-CoV-2. The samples were drawn from two sources: the first 160 participants of the ongoing ImmuneRACE study, and 1,200 or so subjects contributed by 6 global collaborators. A de-identified subject ID, COVID-19 status, age in years and sex were almost always included in the sample metadata. HLA class I and class II types, where available, came from metadata supplied by the sample provider rather than from assay-based typing. Here is what the overall study found, with its caveats: The quantity of clinical and demographic metadata differed by source and by participant and was supplied without curation.

The CDR3, cysteine through phenylalanine, is 16 amino acids long. Only the CDR3 DNA is retained, 48 bases long and in frame from the first base. The germline V gene supplies CDR1 MNHEY and CDR2 SVGAGI. V is shortened by 0 bases, J by 0 bases, and the region joining them spans 10 bases. TCRbeta CDR3 regions were amplified from genomic DNA by means of the immunoSEQ Assay, a bias-controlled multiplex PCR. In the original analysis: Within the assay, amplification of reference gene primers was used to estimate how many nucleated cells each sample contained. Sequence reads were collapsed and filtered to measure the absolute abundance of every unique TCRbeta CDR3 rearrangement. For each sample, productive Simpson clonality was calculated as the square root of Simpson's diversity index across productive rearrangements. Entries here come from immuneACCESS through TCRdb and include only in-frame sequences with V and J called. Some clones fail to appear in such tables; in the studies checked, an unresolved V gene covers under half of the shortfall, and the cause of the remainder is unknown. D and trimming come from the DNA, and the V and J calls and clone size come from that table. The sample includes over 50,000 clones, with roughly 72% observed a single time. Of the sample, around 6.4% is held by the ten largest clones.

The clonotype comes from a woman aged 50 to 60 with active or convalescent COVID-19. Recombination linked TRBV6-5 to TRBJ2-3, with no confidently assigned D gene. Sequenced sample: peripheral blood. The nucleotide sequence is given as TGTGCCAGCAGTTACTCAACAGTCTCTAGCACAGATACGCAGTATTTT. Its protein is CASSYSTVSSTDTQYF.